The entry below describes one T cell receptor beta chain. In the original workflow: From reference gene primer amplification, estimates of nucleated cell counts were derived. Here immunoSEQ multiplex PCR was the method, and the copy in TCRdb shows in-frame clones only, minus some. D and trimming were read from the DNA, whereas the V and J calls and clone size are those reported in that table. The table shows around 40,000 clones, with about nine tenths occurring only once. The data stem from a study of blood T cell repertoires in COVID-19. Study at large: From the United States, Italy and Spain came samples of acute and convalescent COVID-19. T cells, B-cell-depleted T cells, or PBMCs supplied cDNA or gDNA.

V lost 7 bases to trimming and J lost 9 bases; unmatched junction nucleotides: 14. Germline assignment: CDR1 LNHDA and CDR2 SQIVND (reference sequence). There are 16 residues in the CDR3. The sample was peripheral blood. The chain joins TRBV19 to TRBJ2-1, with TRBD2 identical over 11 bases. The TCR comes from a woman aged 25-40 years in a cohort sampled during active COVID-19. The DNA of the CDR3 is TGTGCCAGTAAAGTTTATTTACTAGCGGGAGAAACTGAGCAGTTCTTC. Its protein product is CASKVYLLAGETEQFF.